This TCR beta chain stems from a study of immune evolution from preneoplasia to lung adenocarcinoma. Study as a whole: HLA loss of heterozygosity: under 7.5% AIS, about 15% MIA, over 30% ADC, none AAH.

The V segment lost 4 bases and the J segment 3 bases; nucleotides outside the gene matches: 5. The CDR3 has 16 amino acids. Germline CDR1 is SGHDN and CDR2 is FVKESK. The method was immunoSEQ multiplex PCR; TCRdb's version includes in-frame clones alone and lacks a portion of them. In the table there are more than 13,000 clones, 80% of which are singletons. Premalignant or tumor cells were enriched by macro-dissection after pathologic assessment. The genes are TRBV14 and TRBJ2-2; 10 bases map to TRBD1. The specimen sequenced was FFPE minimally invasive lung adenocarcinoma tissue. This TCR was sampled from a person between 70 and 80 years old with lung adenocarcinoma. The CDR3 DNA reads TGTGCCAGCAGCCTGACAGGGGGCGCAGACACCGGGGAGCTGTTTTTT. Encoded protein: CASSLTGGADTGELFF.